The rows below give T cell receptor beta chains drawn from one sample of a study of blood T cell repertoires in COVID-19. TCRdb's table, derived via immunoSEQ multiplex PCR, lists solely in-frame clones and lacks some. The sample shows 30,000 to 35,000 clones, around 87% of them seen only once. Material for sequencing was peripheral blood. The receptor set was obtained from a man between 65 and 85 years old with acute or convalescent COVID-19. CDR3s include the opening cysteine and the closing phenylalanine or tryptophan. Fields, in order: D gene, J gene, V gene, CDR3 protein. The D gene is left open where the match is weak.

D gene: .; J gene: TRBJ1-5; V gene: TRBV5-5; CDR3 protein: CASTLSWGDQPQHF
D gene: .; J gene: TRBJ2-7; V gene: TRBV6-2/TRBV6-3; CDR3 protein: CASSGPRDWIYEQYF
D gene: TRBD1; J gene: TRBJ2-7; V gene: TRBV29-1; CDR3 protein: CSTSKGAGDEQYF
D gene: TRBD1; J gene: TRBJ2-2; V gene: TRBV5-4; CDR3 protein: CASSEDRGYTGELFF
D gene: .; J gene: TRBJ1-1; V gene: TRBV11-3; CDR3 protein: CASSLDRVNTEAFF
D gene: TRBD1; J gene: TRBJ1-2; V gene: TRBV19; CDR3 protein: CASSIEGQDYGYTF
D gene: .; J gene: TRBJ2-7; V gene: TRBV15; CDR3 protein: CATSSTGYEQYF
D gene: TRBD1; J gene: TRBJ1-1; V gene: TRBV7-9; CDR3 protein: CASSSTQGVYTEAFF
D gene: TRBD2; J gene: TRBJ2-1; V gene: TRBV24-1; CDR3 protein: CATMNSGGNEQFF
D gene: TRBD1; J gene: TRBJ1-5; V gene: TRBV19; CDR3 protein: CASITQGNNQPQHF
D gene: .; J gene: TRBJ2-1; V gene: TRBV9; CDR3 protein: CASSVDRSSYNEQFF
D gene: TRBD1; J gene: TRBJ1-5; V gene: TRBV27; CDR3 protein: CASSFGTGIQPQHF
D gene: .; J gene: TRBJ2-7; V gene: TRBV6-5; CDR3 protein: CASSRSLVYEQYF
D gene: .; J gene: TRBJ1-2; V gene: TRBV15; CDR3 protein: CATSRDNYQGIGYTF
D gene: .; J gene: TRBJ2-1; V gene: TRBV6-2/TRBV6-3; CDR3 protein: CASSYTGSGSYNEQFF
D gene: .; J gene: TRBJ1-5; V gene: TRBV7-2; CDR3 protein: CASSQVGGSGNQPQHF
D gene: .; J gene: TRBJ2-5; V gene: TRBV7-2; CDR3 protein: CASSLLGGGGETQYF
D gene: .; J gene: TRBJ2-2; V gene: TRBV5-1; CDR3 protein: CASSLDINTGELFF
D gene: .; J gene: TRBJ2-3; V gene: TRBV6-2/TRBV6-3; CDR3 protein: CASSYSSSSADTQYF
D gene: .; J gene: TRBJ2-3; V gene: TRBV9; CDR3 protein: CASSPLAGGADTQYF
D gene: TRBD2; J gene: TRBJ2-3; V gene: TRBV3-1/TRBV3-2; CDR3 protein: CASSQATSGGTDTQYF
D gene: TRBD1; J gene: TRBJ1-5; V gene: TRBV6-5; CDR3 protein: CASSYMGQGAHQPQHF
D gene: .; J gene: TRBJ1-1; V gene: TRBV4-2; CDR3 protein: CASTSGSNTEAFF
D gene: TRBD2; J gene: TRBJ2-5; V gene: TRBV10-3; CDR3 protein: CAISEGAGGPETQYF
D gene: TRBD2; J gene: TRBJ2-5; V gene: TRBV2; CDR3 protein: CASTAGTSRETQYF
D gene: TRBD1; J gene: TRBJ1-2; V gene: TRBV19; CDR3 protein: CASTQDRSLNGYTF
D gene: TRBD2; J gene: TRBJ2-1; V gene: TRBV4-3; CDR3 protein: CASSQDLGGNEQFF
D gene: TRBD1; J gene: TRBJ2-6; V gene: TRBV5-5; CDR3 protein: CASSSRTGTGGYPGANVLTF
D gene: TRBD2; J gene: TRBJ2-3; V gene: TRBV10-3; CDR3 protein: CAISGRASGSPDTQYF
D gene: .; J gene: TRBJ2-1; V gene: TRBV6-5; CDR3 protein: CASSRAGSSYNEQFF
D gene: .; J gene: TRBJ2-1; V gene: TRBV18; CDR3 protein: CASSPEGLGEQFF
D gene: TRBD1; J gene: TRBJ1-5; V gene: TRBV19; CDR3 protein: CASSWDRDQPQHF
D gene: TRBD1; J gene: TRBJ1-6; V gene: TRBV5-1; CDR3 protein: CASSVSGQVFNSPLHF
D gene: .; J gene: TRBJ2-1; V gene: TRBV12-3/TRBV12-4; CDR3 protein: CASSRMGREQFF
D gene: TRBD1; J gene: TRBJ1-2; V gene: TRBV18; CDR3 protein: CASSSRQGAVYGYTF
D gene: TRBD1; J gene: TRBJ1-1; V gene: TRBV30; CDR3 protein: CAWSVAGGTEAFF
D gene: .; J gene: TRBJ2-7; V gene: TRBV27; CDR3 protein: CASSWSKNSYEQYF
D gene: TRBD1; J gene: TRBJ1-6; V gene: TRBV27; CDR3 protein: CASSSSDRVNSPLHF
D gene: TRBD1; J gene: TRBJ1-1; V gene: TRBV29-1; CDR3 protein: CSVRTGAMNTEAFF
D gene: .; J gene: TRBJ1-3; V gene: TRBV4-2; CDR3 protein: CASSQGANTIYF
D gene: .; J gene: TRBJ1-4; V gene: TRBV25-1; CDR3 protein: CASSGGHTEKLFF
D gene: .; J gene: TRBJ2-7; V gene: TRBV23-1; CDR3 protein: CASSRGSYEQYF
D gene: .; J gene: TRBJ1-5; V gene: TRBV6-5; CDR3 protein: CASSSSVSNQPQHF
D gene: TRBD1; J gene: TRBJ1-2; V gene: TRBV27; CDR3 protein: CASSLNQGAYGYTF
D gene: .; J gene: TRBJ1-4; V gene: TRBV28; CDR3 protein: CASSPGSGAFNEKLFF
D gene: .; J gene: TRBJ2-5; V gene: TRBV10-2; CDR3 protein: CASRMGLPGPETQYF
D gene: .; J gene: TRBJ2-1; V gene: TRBV6-5; CDR3 protein: CASSPRDEQFF
D gene: TRBD2; J gene: TRBJ2-5; V gene: TRBV6-5; CDR3 protein: CASSSAGGPQETQYF
D gene: TRBD1; J gene: TRBJ1-6; V gene: TRBV18; CDR3 protein: CASSPGQGAAYNSPLHF
D gene: .; J gene: TRBJ1-3; V gene: TRBV5-5; CDR3 protein: CASSLGSGRSGNTIYF
D gene: TRBD1; J gene: TRBJ2-2; V gene: TRBV7-2; CDR3 protein: CASSLRTGRELFF
D gene: TRBD2; J gene: TRBJ2-3; V gene: TRBV7-2; CDR3 protein: CASNSGRAGTDTQYF
D gene: .; J gene: TRBJ1-1; V gene: TRBV6-5; CDR3 protein: CASLWRTEAFF
D gene: TRBD2; J gene: TRBJ2-1; V gene: TRBV27; CDR3 protein: CASSPRTSGISEQFF
D gene: .; J gene: TRBJ2-2; V gene: TRBV7-2; CDR3 protein: CASSHLRGNTGELFF
D gene: TRBD2; J gene: TRBJ2-7; V gene: TRBV4-3; CDR3 protein: CASSQLGGGSSYEQYF
D gene: .; J gene: TRBJ2-1; V gene: TRBV4-3; CDR3 protein: CASSPLAGVNEQFF
D gene: .; J gene: TRBJ2-3; V gene: TRBV7-8; CDR3 protein: CASSPGRGTDTQYF
D gene: TRBD1; J gene: TRBJ2-3; V gene: TRBV10-1; CDR3 protein: CASRGTDSVGDTQYF
D gene: .; J gene: TRBJ1-5; V gene: TRBV19; CDR3 protein: CASSITGGGNQPQHF